This TCR beta chain came from a study of radiation and T cells in renal cell carcinoma. Whole-study findings and limits: Without pretreatment biopsies, baseline tumor clonotype presence was undetermined. In blood, top tumor clones expanded by 2 weeks, shrinking by 4.

Trimming removed 4 bases from V and 3 bases from J, with 5 bases in between. The CDR3 contains 12 residues. Per the germline V gene, CDR1 is LGHNA and CDR2 is YNFKEQ. As concerns this clone: Its specificity is not known.

Stated time point: blood 4 weeks post-SBRT, at nephrectomy. Treatment denoted: 15 Gy SBRT to primary tumor, nephrectomy 4 weeks later. Nephrectomy followed 15 Gy stereotactic body radiation by 4 weeks. Sequencing was performed with immunoSEQ multiplex PCR; in TCRdb, only in-frame clones are kept and a portion is missing. This sample has around 95,000 clones, with approximately 82% found just once. The chain employs TRBV4-2 and TRBJ2-3; D gene uncertain. The sequencing used blood, collected from a patient whose treatment included radiotherapy and nephrectomy. This clonotype was obtained from a man aged 60 to 75 with renal cell carcinoma. CDR3 loop: CASSLFTDTQYF. In DNA form, the CDR3 reads TGTGCCAGCAGCCTTTTTACAGATACGCAGTATTTT.